The 15 T cell receptor beta chains below come from one sample, sequenced in a study of blood T cell repertoires in COVID-19. Profiled with immunoSEQ multiplex PCR; TCRdb holds only in-frame clones, not every one. The sample has over 70,000 clones, more than 60% seen once. Material: peripheral blood. Every receptor here comes from a human donor in a cohort sampled during active COVID-19.

The chain combines TRBV24-1 with TRBJ2-6; 7 bases line up with TRBD1. Germline lookup yields CDR1 KGHDR and CDR2 SFDVKD. The V gene end was trimmed by 4 bases and the J gene end by 4 bases; junction bases not matched to a gene: 12. This CDR3 comprises 18 residues. CDR3 nucleotide sequence: TGTGCCACCAGTGAGACCGGGACAGCTCTCCTCGGGGCCAACGTCCTGACTTTC. As protein: CATSETGTALLGANVLTF.

This rearrangement joins TRBV13 to TRBJ1-2; TRBD1 agrees at 9 bases. Germline CDR1 is PRHDT and CDR2 is FYEKMQ (reference sequence). Trimming removed 6 bases from V and 0 bases from J; junction bases left unmatched: 11. The CDR3 has 17 amino acids. The DNA of the CDR3 is TGTGCCAGCAGTTCCCCTCGGGACAGGGAAACTAACTATGGCTACACCTTC. Amino acid sequence: CASSSPRDRETNYGYTF.

A note on this clone: The junction departs from germline at one end; a sequencing error may be responsible. The chain has TRBV3-1 (or the pseudogene TRBV3-2) and TRBJ1-4, with unresolved D. The CDR3 runs 13 residues. CDR1 and CDR2 from the germline V gene are LGHDT and YNNKEL (reference sequence). CDR3: CASSPSWAGSRTF. The CDR3 region has the DNA TGTGCCAGCAGCCCCAGCTGGGCGGGGTCACGCACTTTT.

The V gene is TRBV24-1, the J gene TRBJ2-1; D unresolved. The germline CDR1 and CDR2 sequences are KGHDR and SFDVKD. V lost 4 bases and J lost 0, with 12 bases in between. This CDR3 has 16 residues. The chain's CDR3 is CATSDGALGSYNEQFF. The CDR3 region has the DNA TGTGCCACCAGTGACGGAGCTCTCGGCTCCTACAATGAGCAGTTCTTC.

Comment on this clone: Different DNA sequences within this sample yield the same CDR3. The V and J genes are TRBV28 and TRBJ1-6; tentatively, D is TRBD1 (6 bases). Trimming shortened V by 5 bases and J by 7 bases, and 9 bases separated the two germline ends. The CDR3 sequence is 13 residues long. Germline CDR1 MDHEN, CDR2 SYDVKM. CDR3 region: CASSPTGNSPLHF. CDR3 DNA: TGTGCCAGCAGTCCCACAGGGAATTCACCCCTCCACTTT.

V usage is TRBV18 and J usage is TRBJ2-1, with a weak D call TRBD2 (6 bases). This CDR3 is 15 amino acids long. Germline loops: CDR1 KGHSH, CDR2 LQKENI. The V end lost 1 base, the J end lost 2 bases, and 9 bases lay between the germline ends. The CDR3 protein is CASSPRRGPYNEQFF. For the CDR3, the DNA is TGTGCCAGCTCACCACGGAGGGGCCCCTACAATGAGCAGTTCTTC.

This clone was seen only a few times. The chain carries TRBV2 and TRBJ2-2; D is possibly TRBD2 (5 bases). This CDR3 has 14 amino acids. V was shortened by 5 bases and J by 5 bases, with 12 bases between the two germline ends. Germline V gives CDR1 SNHLY, CDR2 FYNNEI. The CDR3 here is CASSSDSDTGELFF. Written as DNA, the CDR3 is TGTGCCAGCAGTTCGGACTCAGATACCGGGGAGCTGTTTTTT.

In its sample, this clone was seen once. This chain links TRBV6-2 or TRBV6-3 with TRBJ2-1, with 11 positions matching TRBD2. This CDR3 spans 16 amino acids. Germline CDR1 MNHEY, CDR2 SVGEGT. V lost 6 bases to trimming and J lost 8 bases; unmatched junction nucleotides: 12. CDR3: CASSRLAGKKGYEQFF. The CDR3 nucleotides read TGTGCCAGCAGCCGACTAGCGGGAAAGAAAGGGTATGAGCAGTTCTTC.

Concerning this clone: This may arise from a read error, as a much more abundant clone is one base away. The chain recombines TRBV11-3 with TRBJ2-2; perhaps TRBD1 as D (6 bases). V was pared by 1 base and J by 3 bases, with 6 bases between. In germline, CDR1 is SGHNT, CDR2 YENEEA. The CDR3 totals 14 residues. In DNA form, the CDR3 reads TGTGCCAGCAGCTTAGGGACAGACACCGGGGAGCTGTTTTTT. Protein product: CASSLGTDTGELFF.

This chain joins TRBV5-5 and TRBJ1-3; tentative D call: TRBD1 (5 bases). Trimming took off 1 base at V and 4 bases at J, with 12 bases between the two ends. The CDR3 totals 15 residues. Germline values: CDR1 SGHKS, CDR2 YYEKEE (reference sequence). The CDR3 loop reads CASSLFSGFGNTIYF. DNA of the CDR3: TGTGCCAGCAGCTTGTTTTCAGGGTTCGGAAACACCATATATTTT.

The chain carries TRBV25-1 and TRBJ2-5, with 11 bases aligning to TRBD2. CDR1 is MGHDK, CDR2 SYGVNS, per germline. The CDR3 consists of 16 residues. V gave up 6 bases and J gave up 2 bases; unmatched junction bases: 8. This chain's CDR3 is CASSGWVAGGQETQYF. The CDR3 region has the DNA TGTGCCAGCAGCGGATGGGTAGCGGGAGGGCAAGAGACCCAGTACTTC.

The chain recombines TRBV7-2 with TRBJ2-3; 8 nucleotides match TRBD2. V shed 5 bases, J shed 6 bases, and the junction held 13 bases outside the gene matches. Germline CDR1 SGHTA, CDR2 FQGNSA. This CDR3 contains 16 residues. The CDR3 is CASSQSSGTRLDTQYF. The CDR3 DNA sequence: TGTGCCAGCAGCCAAAGTAGCGGGACTCGTTTGGATACGCAGTATTTT.

The chain couples TRBV5-5 to TRBJ2-2; TRBD2 aligns across 9 bases. This CDR3 spans 15 amino acids. Unmatched junction bases numbered 5, after V lost 2 bases and J lost 6 bases. CDR1 is SGHKS, CDR2 YYEKEE, per germline (reference sequence). The DNA for the CDR3 is TGTGCCAGCAGCTTTCAGGGCGGGAGGGCCGGGGAGCTGTTTTTT. Amino acid sequence: CASSFQGGRAGELFF.

The gene calls are TRBV7-9 and TRBJ2-1; TRBD1 agrees at 10 bases. This CDR3 spans 18 amino acids. Germline CDR1 is SEHNR and CDR2 is FQNEAQ (reference sequence). Trimming cost V 3 bases and J 5 bases; bases outside gene matches: 13. CDR3 region: CASSFLPGQGVIDNEQFF. The CDR3 DNA reads TGTGCCAGCAGCTTTCTCCCAGGACAGGGGGTAATAGACAATGAGCAGTTCTTC.

There are a few counts of this clone. V is TRBV6-2 or TRBV6-3 and J is TRBJ2-7; 8 nucleotides match TRBD1. Germline CDR1 MNHEY, CDR2 SVGEGT. V dropped 6 bases and J dropped 2; count of bases not matched to a gene: 9. This CDR3 is built from 15 residues. The CDR3 DNA reads TGTGCCAGCAGGCCTAGACAGGGGATTACCTACGAGCAGTACTTC. Protein sequence: CASRPRQGITYEQYF.